This TCR beta chain was captured in a study of shared clonotypes between healthy human individuals. Broader study findings: What naive subsets generally showed was a larger estimated richness than memory subsets showed.

As concerns this clone: No antigen is known for it.

Naive CD8 cells lacked CD45RO, underwent positive selection for CCR7 and left out terminally differentiated effector memory CD45RA+ cells. Libraries were prepared by immunoSEQ multiplex PCR; TCRdb keeps only in-frame clonotypes and omits some of them. The sample has about 580,000 clones, 98% seen once; the top ten hold 0.25% to 0.35%. Losses at the gene ends were 1 base for V and 4 bases for J; bases not matched to a gene: 1. Germline CDR1 reads MDHEN; CDR2 reads SYDVKM. The CDR3 is 14 residues long. V usage is TRBV28 and J usage is TRBJ2-1; TRBD1 matches 7 bases. The receptor comes from a man aged 30 to 39 in good health. The specimen sequenced was naive CD8+ T cells sorted from blood. In DNA form, the CDR3 reads TGTGCCAGCAGTTTATTGACAGGGTACAATGAGCAGTTCTTC. This translates into CASSLLTGYNEQFF.